This record looks at one T cell receptor beta chain sequence and its context. The data are from a study of blood T cell repertoires in COVID-19. The germline V and J ends were trimmed by 3 bases and 11 bases, with 16 bases remaining between them. This CDR3 is 13 amino acids long. Germline V gene sequence: CDR1 LGHNT, CDR2 FRNRAP. The protocol was immunoSEQ multiplex PCR, while the TCRdb copy is restricted to in-frame clones and leaves out a portion. The sample shows tens of thousands of clones, about four fifths of them seen only once. The material sequenced was peripheral blood. This receptor was obtained from a man between 45 and 60 years old with active COVID-19. V gene TRBV12-5 combines with J gene TRBJ1-1, with D tentatively TRBD1 (6 bases). CDR3 in DNA: TGTGCTAGTGGTTTAGGGCAGGGGCGATGGGCTTTCTTT. It yields the protein CASGLGQGRWAFF. Combining the CDR3 with reference TRBV12-5 and TRBJ1-1 gives the whole variable domain DARVTQTPRHKVTEMGQEVTMRCQPILGHNTVFWYRQTMMQGLELLAYFRNRAPLDDSGMPKDRFSAEMPDATLATLKIQPSEPRDSAVYFCASGLGQGRWAFFGQGTRLTVV.